The rows below give T cell receptor beta chains drawn from one sample of a study of Ad26.COV2.S vaccination and SARS-CoV-2 variants. Assay: immunoSEQ multiplex PCR; the TCRdb copy retains only in-frame clones and omits some. The data show fewer than 400,000 clones, with roughly 80% seen just once and 2% to 2.5% held by the top ten. This sample comprised peripheral blood, obtained in a trial of Ad26.COV2.S vaccine versus placebo. The origin of the receptors is a person aged 18-60 years who received the Ad26.COV2.S COVID-19 vaccine or a placebo. CDR3s include the opening cysteine and the closing phenylalanine or tryptophan. D genes are given only for firm matches. The size field is filled for only some rows; it gives once, few, many or a size class.

size	D	J	length	V	CDR3	DNA
NA	NA	TRBJ1-2	17	TRBV7-8	CASSPLRSGQTNYGYTF	TGTGCCAGCAGCCCCCTCCGGAGTGGCCAAACTAACTATGGCTACACCTTC
NA	NA	TRBJ1-2	11	TRBV29-1	CSVVAPGGYTF	TGCAGCGTCGTGGCCCCGGGGGGCTACACCTTC
NA	TRBD2	TRBJ2-1	17	TRBV5-4	CASAPKRGVISYNEQFF	TGTGCCAGCGCACCTAAACGGGGGGTGATCTCCTACAATGAGCAGTTCTTC
NA	NA	TRBJ2-7	15	TRBV21-1	CASSKVYGGSYEQYF	TGTGCCAGCAGCAAAGTTTACGGGGGAAGTTACGAGCAGTACTTC
NA	NA	TRBJ1-2	17	TRBV9	CASSVDPGAKANYGYTF	TGTGCCAGCAGCGTAGACCCGGGGGCAAAAGCTAACTATGGCTACACCTTC
NA	NA	TRBJ1-2	16	TRBV7-9	CASSSLAGARDYGYTF	TGTGCCAGCAGCTCCCTGGCAGGGGCGCGAGACTATGGCTACACCTTC
NA	TRBD1	TRBJ1-1	12	TRBV2	CASSVQGGEAFF	TGTGCCAGCAGTGTACAGGGGGGTGAAGCTTTCTTT
NA	NA	TRBJ2-7	16	TRBV9	CASSVGGVPISYEQYF	TGTGCCAGCAGCGTAGGCGGGGTTCCCATCTCCTACGAGCAGTACTTC
once	TRBD1	TRBJ2-7	14	TRBV6-5	CASMRDRASYEQYF	TGTGCCAGCATGCGGGACAGGGCGTCCTACGAGCAGTACTTC
NA	TRBD1	TRBJ2-7	18	TRBV4-2	CASSSATGTGFDYYEQYF	TGTGCCAGCAGCTCTGCGACCGGGACAGGGTTCGACTACTACGAGCAGTACTTC
NA	NA	TRBJ1-2	13	TRBV11-2	CASSLAAPYGYTF	TGTGCCAGCAGCTTAGCGGCACCCTATGGCTACACCTTC
NA	TRBD1	TRBJ1-6	14	TRBV14	CASSQSGGNSPLHF	TGTGCCAGCAGCCAGTCAGGGGGTAATTCACCCCTCCACTTT
NA	TRBD2	TRBJ2-1	18	TRBV4-1	CASSLHSRRGGTYNEQFF	TGCGCCAGCAGCCTCCACTCTCGGCGCGGGGGGACCTACAATGAGCAGTTCTTC
NA	NA	TRBJ2-5	12	TRBV6-4	CASSDSQETQYF	TGTGCCAGCAGTGACAGCCAAGAGACCCAGTACTTC
NA	TRBD1	TRBJ1-5	15	TRBV9	CASSEQGARNQPQHF	TGTGCCAGCAGCGAACAGGGGGCGCGCAATCAGCCCCAGCATTTT
NA	NA	TRBJ1-6	15	TRBV11-2	CASSTVQGANSPLHF	TGTGCCAGCAGCACCGTCCAGGGAGCCAATTCACCCCTCCACTTT
NA	NA	TRBJ2-5	13	TRBV7-3	CASSQQGQETQYF	TGTGCCAGCTCCCAGCAAGGGCAAGAGACCCAGTACTTC